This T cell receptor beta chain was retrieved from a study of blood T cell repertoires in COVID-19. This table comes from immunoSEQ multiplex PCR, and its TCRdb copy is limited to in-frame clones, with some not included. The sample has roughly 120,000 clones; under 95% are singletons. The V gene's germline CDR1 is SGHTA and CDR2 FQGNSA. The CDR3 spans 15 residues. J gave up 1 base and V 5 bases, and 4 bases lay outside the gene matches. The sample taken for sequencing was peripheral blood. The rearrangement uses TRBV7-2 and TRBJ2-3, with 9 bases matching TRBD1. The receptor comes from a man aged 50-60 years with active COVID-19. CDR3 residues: CASSPRTGGTDTQYF. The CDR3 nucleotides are TGTGCCAGCAGCCCCAGGACAGGGGGCACAGATACGCAGTATTTT.